These T cell receptor beta chains were read from a single sample in a study of cytomegalovirus exposure and HLA in healthy donors. The assay was immunoSEQ multiplex PCR, and TCRdb's table has in-frame clones only and misses some. Of more than 150,000 clones in the sample, 87% were seen once. What was sequenced was PBMCs. The receptors originated from a girl in the first two years of life in good health and CMV-seronegative. Both conserved end residues are part of each CDR3. Fields, in order: D gene, J gene, V gene, clone size, CDR3 DNA, CDR3 protein. D genes are given only for firm matches. Where a row states a size, it is once, few, many or the class of an expanded clone; other rows omit it.

d_gene: TRBD1; j_gene: TRBJ1-6; v_gene: TRBV7-9; abundance: .; CDR3nt: TGTGCCAGCAGCGACAGGGTCTATAATTCACCCCTCCACTTT; CDR3aa: CASSDRVYNSPLHF
d_gene: TRBD1; j_gene: TRBJ1-6; v_gene: TRBV5-8; abundance: .; CDR3nt: TGTGCCAGCAGCTTGGTAGGGACAGGGTCTTTTTCTTCACCCCTCCACTTT; CDR3aa: CASSLVGTGSFSSPLHF
d_gene: TRBD1; j_gene: TRBJ1-2; v_gene: TRBV19; abundance: .; CDR3nt: TGTGCCAGTTTTTATTATTGGGCGGACAGGGGGCAGCACTATGGCTACACCTTC; CDR3aa: CASFYYWADRGQHYGYTF
d_gene: TRBD2; j_gene: TRBJ2-1; v_gene: TRBV13; abundance: .; CDR3nt: TGTGCCAGCAGCATCGGACTAGCGGGATTTGAGCAGTTCTTC; CDR3aa: CASSIGLAGFEQFF
d_gene: .; j_gene: TRBJ1-2; v_gene: TRBV27; abundance: once; CDR3nt: TGTGCCAGCAGTTCCCTAAAGGGGCCTGTTGGCTACACCTTC; CDR3aa: CASSSLKGPVGYTF
d_gene: TRBD1; j_gene: TRBJ1-5; v_gene: TRBV4-1; abundance: once; CDR3nt: TGCGCCAGCAGCCAAGACGGGACAGGGTTTCAGCCCCAGCATTTT; CDR3aa: CASSQDGTGFQPQHF
d_gene: .; j_gene: TRBJ2-7; v_gene: TRBV2; abundance: .; CDR3nt: TGTGCCAGCAGTGAAGCAGGGAGGGGGGAGTACGAGCAGTACTTC; CDR3aa: CASSEAGRGEYEQYF
d_gene: .; j_gene: TRBJ1-2; v_gene: TRBV7-7; abundance: .; CDR3nt: TGTGCCAGCAGCTCCGGACAGTATGGCTACACCTTC; CDR3aa: CASSSGQYGYTF
d_gene: TRBD1; j_gene: TRBJ2-4; v_gene: TRBV5-4; abundance: .; CDR3nt: TGTGCCAGCAGCTTGGCGGACAGGGCCCGGGGACTAGCCAAAAACATTCAGTACTTC; CDR3aa: CASSLADRARGLAKNIQYF
d_gene: TRBD2; j_gene: TRBJ2-1; v_gene: TRBV9; abundance: once; CDR3nt: TGTGCCAGCAGCGTAGCCCCGACTAGCGGGAGAGGTGAGCAGTTCTTC; CDR3aa: CASSVAPTSGRGEQFF
d_gene: .; j_gene: TRBJ2-2; v_gene: TRBV27; abundance: .; CDR3nt: TGTGCCAGCAGTTTATTTGGGCCATCCCCCGGGGAGCTGTTTTTT; CDR3aa: CASSLFGPSPGELFF